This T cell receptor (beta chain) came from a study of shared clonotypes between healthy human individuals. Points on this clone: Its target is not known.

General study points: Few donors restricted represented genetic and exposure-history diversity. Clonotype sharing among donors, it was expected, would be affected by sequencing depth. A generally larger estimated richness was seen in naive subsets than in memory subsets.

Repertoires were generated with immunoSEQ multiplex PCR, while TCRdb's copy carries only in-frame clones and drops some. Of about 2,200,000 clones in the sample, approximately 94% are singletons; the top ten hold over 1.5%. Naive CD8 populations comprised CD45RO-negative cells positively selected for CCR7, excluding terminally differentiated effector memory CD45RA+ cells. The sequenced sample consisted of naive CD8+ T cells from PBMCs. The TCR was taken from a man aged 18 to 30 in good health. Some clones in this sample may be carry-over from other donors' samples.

The CDR3 DNA follows: TGTGCCACCACCCACTCCGGGACAGGGCACAATGAGCAGTTCTTC. Translating gives CATTHSGTGHNEQFF. J is TRBJ2-1 and V is TRBV15, with 9 bases that match TRBD1. The J segment lost 5 bases and the V segment lost 7 bases, leaving 9 bases of the junction unmatched. Germline V CDR1 and CDR2: LNHNV, YYDKDF (reference sequence). The CDR3 runs to 15 residues.